This T cell receptor beta chain was documented in a study of blood T cell repertoires in COVID-19. Whole-study context: Spain, Italy and the United States supplied samples that represented acute and convalescent COVID-19. In each case, the material was cDNA or gDNA derived from T cells, B-cell-depleted T cells, or PBMCs.

Per the original data handling: By means of reference gene primer amplification, nucleated cell counts were estimated. The table came from immunoSEQ multiplex PCR; TCRdb's copy has only in-frame clones and leaves some out. V and J calls and clone size are given by that table; D and trimming were obtained from the DNA. The sample has more than 30,000 clones, 80% to 90% seen once. This CDR3 is built from 13 residues. The germline CDR1 and CDR2 sequences are SGHNT and YENEEA. Trimming removed 6 bases at V and 9 bases at J, with 12 bases between. The sequenced sample was peripheral blood. This receptor was identified in a man aged 45-60 years with active or convalescent COVID-19. This chain joins TRBV11-3 and TRBJ1-6, with D perhaps matching TRBD1 (6 bases). The chain's CDR3 is CASSTGYGSPLHF. The CDR3 DNA reads as TGTGCCAGCAGTACAGGGTACGGTTCACCCCTCCACTTT.